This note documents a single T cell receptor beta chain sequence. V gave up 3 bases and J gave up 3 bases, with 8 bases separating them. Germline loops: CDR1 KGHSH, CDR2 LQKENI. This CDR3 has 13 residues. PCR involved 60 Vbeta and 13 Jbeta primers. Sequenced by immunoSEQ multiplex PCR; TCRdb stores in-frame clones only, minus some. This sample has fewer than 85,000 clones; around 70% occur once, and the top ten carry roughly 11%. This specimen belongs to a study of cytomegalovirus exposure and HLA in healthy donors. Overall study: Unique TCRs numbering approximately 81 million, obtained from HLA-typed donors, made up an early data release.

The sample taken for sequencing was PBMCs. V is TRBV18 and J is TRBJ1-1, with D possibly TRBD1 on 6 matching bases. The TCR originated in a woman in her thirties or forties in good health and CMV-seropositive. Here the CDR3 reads CASSPAGDTEAFF. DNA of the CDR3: TGTGCCAGCTCACCCGCAGGGGACACTGAAGCTTTCTTT. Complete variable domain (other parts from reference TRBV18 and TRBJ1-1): NAGVMQNPRHLVRRRGQEARLRCSPMKGHSHVYWYRQLPEEGLKFMVYLQKENIIDESGMPKERFSAEFPKEGPSILRIQQVVRGDSAAYFCASSPAGDTEAFFGQGTRLTVV.